This is a list of T cell receptor beta chains from one sample in a study of shared clonotypes between healthy human individuals. Clones were sequenced by immunoSEQ multiplex PCR, and TCRdb holds only the in-frame ones, with some missing. The sample includes about a million clones, 70% to 80% of them seen just once. The sample was memory CD4+ T cells from PBMCs. The source is a man aged 18-30 years in good health. Some clones in this sample may be carry-over from other donors' samples. Each CDR3 is given with its conserved first and last residue. The D gene is left open where the match is weak. Clone size, where shown, is once, few, many, or a class for clones that have expanded.

>-|TRBV5-1|TRBJ2-2|-|19
CASSLSLTWRERDTGELFF
TGCGCCAGCAGCTTGTCTTTAACCTGGCGGGAAAGGGACACCGGGGAGCTGTTTTTT
>-|TRBV5-1|TRBJ2-3|-|14
CASSLGGITDTQYF
TGCGCCAGCAGCTTAGGAGGGATCACAGATACGCAGTATTTT
>-|TRBV7-2|TRBJ2-2|-|15
CASSLDRANPGELFF
TGTGCCAGCAGCCTGGACAGAGCCAACCCCGGGGAGCTGTTTTTT
>-|TRBV28|TRBJ1-1|-|14
CASSSAQGNTEAFF
TGTGCCAGCAGTTCCGCACAGGGCAACACTGAAGCTTTCTTT
>-|TRBV7-3|TRBJ2-1|-|15
CASSLSREDPNEQFF
TGTGCCAGCAGCTTATCGCGGGAAGACCCCAATGAGCAGTTCTTC
>TRBD1|TRBV9|TRBJ2-7|-|16
CASSVGGQGTSYEQYF
TGTGCCAGCAGCGTAGGGGGACAGGGCACCTCCTACGAGCAGTACTTC
>TRBD1|TRBV10-3|TRBJ2-7|-|14
CAIRKTGGTYEQYF
TGTGCCATCAGGAAAACAGGGGGCACCTACGAGCAGTACTTC
>-|TRBV2|TRBJ2-3|many|13
CASIGGTRDTQYF
TGTGCCAGCATAGGGGGAACGAGAGATACGCAGTATTTT
>-|TRBV5-4|TRBJ2-1|once|15
CASSFEEGTYNEQFF
TGTGCCAGCAGCTTCGAAGAGGGCACCTACAATGAGCAGTTCTTC
>TRBD2|TRBV14|TRBJ2-1|-|17
CASSQDLPSGRMDEQFF
TGTGCCAGCAGCCAAGATCTCCCTAGCGGGAGAATGGATGAGCAGTTCTTC
>-|TRBV30|TRBJ1-2|few|12
CAWSGLSYGYTF
TGTGCCTGGAGTGGACTGAGCTATGGCTACACCTTC
>-|TRBV21-1|TRBJ2-7|-|19
CASSTPTETYDSRTYEQYF
TGTGCCAGCAGCACACCTACCGAAACTTATGACAGCAGAACCTACGAGCAGTACTTC
>-|TRBV7-8|TRBJ1-3|once|13
CASSPGGENTIYF
TGTGCCAGCAGCCCGGGGGGGGAGAACACCATATATTTT
>TRBD1|TRBV5-1|TRBJ1-1|many|15
CASSLDPGGRTEAFF
TGCGCCAGCAGCTTGGATCCAGGGGGTCGAACTGAAGCTTTCTTT
>-|TRBV27|TRBJ1-5|-|14
CASSLSTRVGPQHF
TGTGCCAGCAGTTTATCGACGAGGGTAGGGCCCCAGCATTTT
>-|TRBV28|TRBJ2-6|-|14
CASFPGNGANVLTF
TGTGCCAGCTTTCCAGGGAATGGGGCCAACGTCCTGACTTTC
>TRBD1|TRBV27|TRBJ1-1|-|17
CASSHPRDRGRVTEAFF
TGTGCCAGCAGTCATCCTAGGGACAGGGGGCGGGTCACTGAAGCTTTCTTT
>-|TRBV5-5|TRBJ1-1|-|14
CASSLASSGMKAFF
TGTGCCAGCAGCTTGGCCTCGTCAGGGATGAAAGCTTTCTTT
>TRBD2|TRBV30|TRBJ2-1|-|15
CAWSYAGERGNEQFF
TGTGCCTGGAGTTATGCGGGGGAAAGAGGCAATGAGCAGTTCTTC
>TRBD1|TRBV29-1|TRBJ1-4|few|13
CSVVGQGDEKLFF
TGCAGCGTTGTAGGACAGGGGGATGAAAAACTGTTTTTT
>-|TRBV6-1|TRBJ1-3|once|12
CASSEGGSTIYF
TGTGCCAGCAGTGAAGGAGGAAGCACCATATATTTT
>TRBD2|TRBV29-1|TRBJ2-3|-|14
CSVAERERADTQYF
TGCAGCGTTGCCGAGCGGGAAAGGGCAGATACGCAGTATTTT
>-|TRBV6-6|TRBJ1-5|-|16
CASSPPGGGINQPQHF
TGTGCCAGCAGTCCCCCGGGAGGGGGTATTAATCAGCCCCAGCATTTT
>-|TRBV6-1|TRBJ1-4|-|14
CASTGVGRYEKLFF
TGTGCCAGCACGGGGGTGGGGCGATATGAAAAACTGTTTTTT
>-|TRBV11-2|TRBJ1-1|few|16
CASSPDYAPSNTEAFF
TGTGCCAGCAGCCCCGACTACGCTCCCTCGAACACTGAAGCTTTCTTT
>TRBD2|TRBV4-2|TRBJ2-1|once|15
CASSQTSGNYNEQFF
TGTGCCAGCAGCCAAACTAGCGGCAATTACAATGAGCAGTTCTTC